Below are 5 T cell receptor beta chains sequenced from a single sample in a study of blood T cell repertoires in COVID-19. The method was immunoSEQ multiplex PCR; TCRdb's version includes in-frame clones alone and lacks a portion of them. The sample shows fewer than 400,000 clones, 75% to 90% of them seen only once. The sequenced sample was PBMCs or T cells enriched from blood (not recorded which). The origin of the receptors is a man aged 30-40 years who had recovered from COVID-19.

The table lists this clone with many counts. This chain joins TRBV9 and TRBJ2-7, with D uncertain. Trimming removed 4 bases at V and 2 bases at J, with 13 bases between. Germline V gives CDR1 SGDLS, CDR2 YYNGEE. CDR3 length equals 14 residues. Here the CDR3 reads CASSPAAEPYEQYF. The CDR3 DNA reads TGTGCCAGCAGCCCCGCCGCGGAACCCTACGAGCAGTACTTC.

V is TRBV12-3 or TRBV12-4 and J is TRBJ2-7; possibly TRBD2 for D (5 bases). This CDR3 contains 13 residues. Trimming took off 4 bases at V and 7 bases at J, with 14 bases between the two ends. CDR3 bases: TGTGCCAGCAGTTGGGCTAGCAGTCAAGAGCAGTACTTC. Amino acid sequence: CASSWASSQEQYF.

V and J are TRBV24-1 and TRBJ1-5, with D tentatively TRBD1 (6 bases). Trimming left V 9 bases short and J 4 bases short, with 12 bases between. Germline V gene sequence: CDR1 KGHDR, CDR2 SFDVKD. This CDR3 spans 13 amino acids. CDR3 in DNA: TGTGCCACCGCCAGGGACAAAAATCAGCCCCAGCATTTT. Amino acids: CATARDKNQPQHF.

This clone was found once. Written as DNA, the CDR3 is TGTGCCAGCAGCTTCCCGGGACTAGTCTATGAGCAGTTCTTC. This encodes CASSFPGLVYEQFF. V usage is TRBV11-2 and J usage is TRBJ2-1; 8 positions agree with TRBD2. The V segment lost 3 bases and the J segment 8 bases; nucleotides outside the gene matches: 6. The CDR3 contains 14 residues. Germline CDR1 reads SGHAT; CDR2 reads FQNNGV.

This clone has more than one count but fewer than ten. The chain employs TRBV6-4 and TRBJ2-1; TRBD1 might be the D (7 bases). The CDR3 is made up of 15 amino acids. The germline CDR1 and CDR2 sequences are MRHNA and SNTAGT. V lost 0 bases to trimming and J lost 7 bases, with 13 bases between them. The CDR3 loop is CASSDSEGAGNEQFF. CDR3 DNA: TGTGCCAGCAGTGACTCGGAGGGGGCAGGTAATGAGCAGTTCTTC.